The present T cell receptor (beta chain) was sequenced within a study of beta chain features in type 1 diabetes. Based on CD45RO/CCR7/CD25/CD127/CD95/CD27, CD4+ regulatory, stem cell-like memory, naive and central memory cells were sorted. TCRB transcripts that were expressed got sequenced, as all of the isolated RNA had been reverse transcribed. Sequencing was performed with immunoSEQ multiplex PCR; in TCRdb, only in-frame clones are kept and a portion is missing. The sample records more than 300,000 clones, around 10% being singletons. This clone has more than one count but fewer than ten. The antigen remains undetermined. Germline V gives CDR1 SGHRS, CDR2 YFSETQ. J gave up 1 base and V 3 bases, and 7 bases lay outside the gene matches. The CDR3 runs 16 residues. Study-level results: TCRB CDR3s were moderately but significantly shorter in Type 1 diabetes patients in all four CD4+ subsets. There were fewer insertions and more deletions at the VDJ junctions of type 1 diabetes patients.

The chain combines TRBV5-1 with TRBJ2-5; 9 nucleotides match TRBD1. Sequenced input: central memory CD4+ T cells from blood. This receptor was obtained from a young man with type 1 diabetes. The CDR3 region has the DNA TGCGCCAGCAGCTCAACAGGGGGCACAGTCCAAGAGACCCAGTACTTC. This sequence encodes CASSSTGGTVQETQYF.